One and the same sample provided the 20 T cell receptor beta chains below, sequenced in a study of regulatory T cells in long-lasting Graves disease (dated by TCRdb to the early 2020s). Library preparation was by multiplex PCR. The reads were generated on an Illumina HiSeq 4000. CDR3 regions were amplified by Arm-PCR with iRepertoire HTBI primers to construct TCR beta libraries. Clones were called with MiXCR by TCRdb after fastp trimmed the public reads at Q25, and only in-frame beta chains were retained. Identical CDR3 proteins give one entry, which carries the most common genes and DNA. The sample records a few hundred thousand distinct CDR3 sequences, approximately 12% of which are singletons. The top ten hold under 20% of the sample. The sample's time point, from its label and the paper: newly diagnosed GD, antithyroid drugs for less than 3 months. RNA was extracted from PBMCs in TRIzol for both TCR sequencing and RNA sequencing.

The data also belong to a second study, concerning T cells in Graves' hyperthyroidism and ophthalmopathy.

The source material was peripheral blood mononuclear cells (PBMCs), sampled at new diagnosis, from a patient treated with antithyroid drugs. These receptor sequences come from a woman aged 18 to 35 with Graves disease. Donor details come from another sample of the same person, matched by shared clones.

This clonotype was seen repeatedly, ten times or more. The V and J genes are TRBV2 and TRBJ2-2; D possibly corresponds to TRBD2 (5 bases). Per the germline V gene, CDR1 is SNHLY and CDR2 is FYNNEI. V lost 1 base and J 4 bases, leaving 10 bases between the germline ends. The length of the CDR3 is 15 residues. The CDR3 sequence: CASSEGRSGTGELFF. In DNA form, the CDR3 reads TGTGCCAGCAGTGAAGGGAGAAGCGGCACCGGGGAGCTGTTTTTT.

This clonotype was observed many times. This chain joins TRBV20-1 and TRBJ2-5; a weak D match, TRBD2 (5 bases). The CDR3 is 15 amino acids. The germline CDR1 and CDR2 sequences are DFQATT and SNEGSKA (reference sequence). Trimming took 7 bases from V and 1 from J, leaving 19 bases between them. For the CDR3, the DNA is TGCAGTGTCCTCCTTCTAAGCGGATTCCAAGAGACCCAGTACTTC. Amino acids: CSVLLLSGFQETQYF.

This clonotype has only a few counts. The chain recombines TRBV29-1 with TRBJ1-2, with D tentatively TRBD1 (5 bases). Trimming took 4 bases from V and 0 from J, leaving 15 bases between them. CDR1 and CDR2 from the germline V gene are SQVTM and ANQGSEA. The CDR3 extends over 15 amino acids. CDR3 in DNA: TGCAGCGTTGCGGCCGGGGGGAGGGCTAACTATGGCTACACCTTC. Its protein is CSVAAGGRANYGYTF.

There are many counts of this clonotype. The chain couples TRBV5-1 to TRBJ2-1; 7 bases are a match to TRBD1. CDR3 length: 15 residues. Trimming removed 6 bases from V and 3 bases from J; junction bases left unmatched: 9. In germline, CDR1 is SGHRS, CDR2 YFSETQ. CDR3 DNA: TGCGCCAGCACCACAACAGGGGACAACTACAATGAGCAGTTCTTC. Translated, it gives CASTTTGDNYNEQFF.

This clonotype appeared many times. The V and J genes are TRBV6-2 or TRBV6-3 and TRBJ2-1, with 9 nucleotides matching TRBD2. CDR1 MNHEY and CDR2 SVGEGT come from the germline V gene. CDR3 length: 16 residues. The junction had 9 bases not matched to a gene; V was cut back by 2 bases and J by 7 bases. Here the CDR3 DNA reads TGTGCCAGCAGTTACATTCGAGCTAGCGGGAAGAATGAGCAGTTCTTC. Amino acid sequence: CASSYIRASGKNEQFF.

This clonotype occurred many times. This chain joins TRBV3-1 and TRBJ2-1, with D perhaps TRBD2 (5 bases). The CDR3 loop spans 13 amino acids. Germline V gene sequence: CDR1 LGHDT, CDR2 YNNKEL (reference sequence). V lost 1 base and J lost 9, with 10 bases in between. Here the CDR3 reads CASSQAYRGEQFF. The CDR3 DNA is TGTGCCAGCAGCCAAGCGTATCGGGGTGAGCAGTTCTTC.

This clonotype has a handful of counts. The chain links TRBV29-1 to TRBJ2-5, with a possible D match to TRBD1 (5 bases). This CDR3 spans 10 amino acids. Germline V gene data show CDR1 as SQVTM and CDR2 as ANQGSEA. Trimming removed 6 bases from V and 9 bases from J, with 11 bases in between. CDR3 residues: CSVSTGSQYF. The CDR3, as DNA: TGCAGCGTCTCCACAGGCTCCCAGTACTTC.

This clonotype was observed at least ten times. The chain links TRBV3-1 to TRBJ1-6, with 7 bases aligning to TRBD1. From germline, CDR1 is LGHDT and CDR2 YNNKEL (reference sequence). The CDR3 is 17 amino acids. The V and J ends lost 0 bases and 8 bases, in that order; junction bases with no gene match: 10. The CDR3 reads CASSQDRRGGGYSPLHF. The CDR3 region has the DNA TGTGCCAGCAGCCAAGATCGTAGAGGGGGCGGATATTCACCCCTCCACTTT.

This clonotype was detected a few times. The V call is TRBV4-2, the J call TRBJ2-4, with D perhaps assigned TRBD1 or TRBD2 (5 bases each). V dropped 1 base and J dropped 0 bases, with 7 bases sitting between them. This CDR3 is 15 amino acids long. Germline V lookup: CDR1 LGHNA, CDR2 YNFKEQ. DNA for the CDR3: TGTGCCAGCAGCCAAGGGGACGGAGCCAAAAACATTCAGTACTTC. It yields the protein CASSQGDGAKNIQYF.

This clonotype was seen more than once but under ten times. This chain links TRBV12-3 or TRBV12-4 with TRBJ1-5; D is uncertain. The CDR3 length is 13 residues. The V and J ends lost 3 bases and 0 bases respectively, with 3 bases between them. The CDR3 reads CASSFISNQPQHF. The CDR3 region has the DNA TGTGCCAGCAGTTTCATTAGCAATCAGCCCCAGCATTTT.

This clonotype was recorded at least ten times. In DNA form, the CDR3 reads TGTGCCAGCTCACCAAGTTTAGGACGGAACACTGAAGCTTTCTTT. It codes for CASSPSLGRNTEAFF. This chain links TRBV18 with TRBJ1-1; D gene ambiguous. Germline V CDR1 and CDR2: KGHSH, LQKENI. The V and J ends lost 2 bases and 1 base respectively, with 11 bases between them. There are 15 residues in the CDR3. The full variable domain, its missing parts supplied by reference TRBV18 and TRBJ1-1, is NAGVMQNPRHLVRRRGQEARLRCSPMKGHSHVYWYRQLPEEGLKFMVYLQKENIIDESGMPKERFSAEFPKEGPSILRIQQVVRGDSAAYFCASSPSLGRNTEAFFGQGTRLTVV.

In its sample, this clonotype was seen a few times. The chain employs TRBV12-3 or TRBV12-4 and TRBJ2-6; D gene uncertain. The V and J ends lost 4 bases and 4 bases respectively, with 23 bases between them. The CDR3 consists of 19 residues. DNA for the CDR3: TGTGCCAGCAGTTCGAGAAAGACCAGGCCGGGCGCCGGGGCCAACGTCCTGACTTTC. Its protein is CASSSRKTRPGAGANVLTF.

The V gene is TRBV7-6, the J gene TRBJ2-1, with D possibly TRBD1 on 6 matching bases. CDR3 length: 16 residues. The germline V and J ends were trimmed by 3 bases and 1 base, with 13 bases remaining between them. CDR1 SGHVS and CDR2 FNYEAQ come from the germline V gene. The CDR3 region has the DNA TGTGCCAGCAGCTTCGCGACAGGTCGATCCTACAATGAGCAGTTCTTC. Protein sequence: CASSFATGRSYNEQFF. Looking up the rest from reference TRBV7-6 and TRBJ2-1 gives the full variable domain: GAGVSQSPRYKVTKRGQDVALRCDPISGHVSLYWYRQALGQGPEFLTYFNYEAQQDKSGLPNDRFSAERPEGSISTLTIQRTEQRDSAMYRCASSFATGRSYNEQFFGPGTRLTVL.

V gene TRBV28 combines with J gene TRBJ1-4; 7 bases agree with TRBD1. This CDR3 comprises 14 residues. CDR1 and CDR2 (germline): MDHEN, SYDVKM. J gave up 7 bases and V 3 bases, and 5 bases lay outside the gene matches. The CDR3 protein is CASSFSGTVEKLFF. As DNA, the CDR3 is TGTGCCAGCAGTTTTTCCGGGACAGTTGAAAAACTGTTTTTT.

A note on this clonotype: This clone may be a read error of a much larger clone one base away. V and J are TRBV7-9 and TRBJ1-1; D is unclear. V was trimmed by 8 bases and J by 6 bases, leaving 13 bases between them. Germline assignment: CDR1 SEHNR and CDR2 FQNEAQ (reference sequence). The length of the CDR3 is 12 residues. The CDR3 reads CASGKWVSEAFF. The CDR3 region has the DNA TGTGCCAGCGGCAAGTGGGTATCTGAAGCTTTCTTT. The full variable domain, in which reference TRBV7-9 and TRBJ1-1 provide the parts outside the CDR3, is DTGVSQNPRHKITKRGQNVTFRCDPISEHNRLYWYRQTLGQGPEFLTYFQNEAQLEKSRLLSDRFSAERPKGSFSTLEIQRTEQGDSAMYLCASGKWVSEAFFGQGTRLTVV.

A single count supports this clonotype. Possible read error: a much larger clone is one base away. V gene TRBV18 combines with J gene TRBJ1-5; D is uncertain. In germline, CDR1 is KGHSH, CDR2 LQKENI. Trimming shortened V by 3 bases and J by 3 bases, and 12 bases separated the two germline ends. The CDR3 runs 15 residues. CDR3 nucleotides: TGTGCCAGCTCACCGGAAGGGATGGACAATCAGCCCCAGCATTTT. Protein product: CASSPEGMDNQPQHF.

This clonotype appeared once. The rearrangement uses TRBV6-2 or TRBV6-3 and TRBJ2-1; 8 bases are a match to TRBD1. V trimming: 0 bases; J trimming: 3 bases; junction bases outside the gene matches: 13. CDR1 and CDR2 from the germline V gene are MNHEY and SVGEGT. CDR3 length: 19 amino acids. The CDR3, as DNA: TGTGCCAGCAGTTACTCTTGGCAGGGGGCTAATTCAGTCTACAATGAGCAGTTCTTC. It encodes CASSYSWQGANSVYNEQFF.

The gene calls are TRBV18 and TRBJ2-1, with 8 bases fitting TRBD2. The germline V gene has CDR1 KGHSH and CDR2 LQKENI. CDR3 size: 16 residues. After removal of 3 bases from V and 8 bases from J, the junction contained 12 bases not matched to a gene. CDR3 sequence reads: CASSPPDEREWDEQFF. In nucleotides, the CDR3 is TGTGCCAGCTCACCCCCGGACGAGCGGGAGTGGGATGAGCAGTTCTTC.

This clonotype was detected many times. The CDR3 is CASSSYLDPGLAGGQEFF. The CDR3 nucleotides read TGTGCCAGCAGTTCATACTTAGACCCGGGACTAGCGGGGGGGCAAGAGTTCTTC. V usage is TRBV6-5 and J usage is TRBJ2-1; TRBD2 agrees at 16 bases. The germline gives CDR1 MNHEY, CDR2 SVGAGI. Trimming removed 4 bases from V and 14 bases from J; junction bases left unmatched: 17. The CDR3 extends over 18 amino acids.

The CDR3 sequence: CASSFGTKNYGYTF. The CDR3 DNA is TGTGCCAGCAGCTTCGGGACAAAGAACTATGGCTACACCTTC. V gene TRBV7-8 combines with J gene TRBJ1-2, with D perhaps matching TRBD1 (6 bases). V was trimmed by 3 bases and J by 2 bases, leaving 10 bases between them. This CDR3 comprises 14 residues. CDR1 and CDR2 from the germline V gene are SGHVS and FQNEAQ.